One sample yielded the 24 T cell receptor beta chains listed below, sequenced in a study of control samples from healthy donors and cancer patients. The table came from immunoSEQ multiplex PCR; TCRdb's copy has only in-frame clones and leaves some out. The data hold 250,000 to 300,000 clones, with around 80% observed a single time. Sequencing input: PBMCs. These receptors were collected from a woman aged 55-70 years with lung cancer.

This rearrangement joins TRBV3-1 (or the pseudogene TRBV3-2) to TRBJ2-7; 10 bases line up with TRBD1. The CDR3 has 14 amino acids. The ends lost 4 bases at V and 3 bases at J; junction bases unmatched: 3. Germline CDR1 reads LGHDT; CDR2 reads YNNKEL (reference sequence). CDR3 region: CASSLGQGGYEQYF. The CDR3, as DNA: TGTGCCAGCAGCCTAGGACAGGGGGGCTACGAGCAGTACTTC.

This chain joins TRBV19 and TRBJ1-6; D unresolved. Germline V gene sequence: CDR1 LNHDA, CDR2 SQIVND (reference sequence). V gave up 4 bases and J gave up 6 bases, with 16 bases separating them. CDR3 length equals 16 residues. The CDR3 here is CASSTGGGGINSPLHF. The CDR3 DNA reads as TGTGCCAGTAGTACAGGCGGCGGCGGAATTAATTCACCCCTCCACTTT. Variable domain in full (rest from reference TRBV19 and TRBJ1-6): DGGITQSPKYLFRKEGQNVTLSCEQNLNHDAMYWYRQDPGQGLRLIYYSQIVNDFQKGDIAEGYSVSREKKESFPLTVTSAQKNPTAFYLCASSTGGGGINSPLHFGNGTRLTVT.

The rearrangement joins TRBV28 to TRBJ1-6, with 11 bases fitting TRBD1. Germline V CDR1 and CDR2: MDHEN, SYDVKM. The CDR3 is made up of 12 amino acids. The V gene end was trimmed by 4 bases and the J gene end by 18 bases; junction bases not matched to a gene: 5. The CDR3 region has the DNA TGTGCCAGCAGTTGGGGACAGGGGGGATCCCACTTT. Translated: CASSWGQGGSHF. Combining the CDR3 with reference TRBV28 and TRBJ1-6 gives the whole variable domain DVKVTQSSRYLVKRTGEKVFLECVQDMDHENMFWYRQDPGLGLRLIYFSYDVKMKEKGDIPEGYSVSREKKERFSLILESASTNQTSMYLCASSWGQGGSHFGNGTRLTVT.

This chain connects TRBV7-2 to TRBJ1-4; D unclear. The CDR3 consists of 14 residues. Germline V gives CDR1 SGHTA, CDR2 FQGNSA. The ends were cut back, 4 bases at V and 7 bases at J, with 13 bases in the middle. CDR3 sequence reads: CASSSRYFSEKLFF. The CDR3 DNA is TGTGCCAGCAGCTCCCGTTACTTTAGTGAAAAACTGTTTTTT.

In its sample, this clone was seen a few times. V is TRBV10-3 and J is TRBJ1-2, with 10 bases matching TRBD1. This CDR3 comprises 15 residues. The germline gives CDR1 ENHRY, CDR2 SYGVKD. After removal of 2 bases from V and 7 bases from J, the junction contained 7 bases not matched to a gene. The CDR3 nucleotides are TGTGCCATCAGTGAGGCGGACAGGGGGGATAGTGGCTACACCTTC. Translated: CAISEADRGDSGYTF.

The chain combines TRBV5-1 with TRBJ1-5; D gene unclear. The ends were cut back, 2 bases at V and 0 bases at J, with 6 bases in the middle. Germline V gives CDR1 SGHRS, CDR2 YFSETQ. The CDR3 extends over 14 amino acids. The CDR3 nucleotides read TGCGCCAGCAGCTTCGGAGATAGCAATCAGCCCCAGCATTTT. Its translation is CASSFGDSNQPQHF.

This sequence joins TRBV3-1 (or the pseudogene TRBV3-2) and TRBJ2-1, with 9 bases lining up with TRBD2. The CDR3 extends over 17 amino acids. V shed 1 base and J 0 bases; nucleotides not matched to a gene: 4. From germline, CDR1 is LGHDT and CDR2 YNNKEL (reference sequence). CDR3 sequence: CASSQGLAGSSYNEQFF. CDR3 nucleotides: TGTGCCAGCAGCCAAGGCCTAGCGGGGAGCTCCTACAATGAGCAGTTCTTC.

V usage is TRBV5-1 and J usage is TRBJ2-1; 12 bases map to TRBD2. From germline, CDR1 is SGHRS and CDR2 YFSETQ. The CDR3 is 19 residues long. J was trimmed by 0 bases and V by 0 bases; bases with no gene match: 7. The CDR3 DNA sequence: TGCGCCAGCAGCTTGGTGGGACTAGCGGGCTCAAGCTCCTACAATGAGCAGTTCTTC. Amino acid sequence: CASSLVGLAGSSSYNEQFF.

In this sample, this clone turned up a few times. The rearrangement links TRBV29-1 to TRBJ2-5, with D hard to call. Between the trimmed V and J ends, which lost 8 bases and 1 base, there was a span of 14 bases. This CDR3 spans 13 amino acids. Germline-derived CDR1 and CDR2 are SQVTM and ANQGSEA. The CDR3 DNA sequence: TGCAGCTCAGAAGGTAACAGCCAAGAGACCCAGTACTTC. Protein: CSSEGNSQETQYF.

The chain recombines TRBV5-6 with TRBJ1-5, with a possible D match to TRBD1 (6 bases). Germline V lookup: CDR1 SGHDT, CDR2 YYEEEE. V was cut by 3 bases and J by 11 bases, with 12 bases left in between. The CDR3 covers 12 residues. The CDR3 spells CASSSVGGAQHF. The CDR3 DNA follows: TGTGCCAGCAGCTCGGTAGGGGGTGCCCAGCATTTT.

The rearrangement links TRBV5-1 to TRBJ2-7; the D is unclear. Trimming took 2 bases from V and 7 from J, leaving 16 bases between them. The CDR3 is 14 residues long. Germline V gene lookup returns CDR1 SGHRS and CDR2 YFSETQ. DNA of the CDR3: TGCGCCAGCAGCTTAGGGCCCTCCGTTAGGGAGCAGTACTTC. Translated, it gives CASSLGPSVREQYF.

This clone was detected many times. The germline gene is not matched at one end of the junction; a read error may be the cause. This rearrangement joins TRBV14 to TRBJ1-2; D possibly corresponds to TRBD1 (5 bases). In germline, CDR1 is SGHDN, CDR2 FVKESK. The CDR3 sequence is 11 residues long. DNA of the CDR3: TGTGCCAGCAGTAGGGGATTGCTGACTTACTTC. Translation: CASSRGLLTYF.

This chain connects TRBV9 to TRBJ2-1; D not certain. This CDR3 comprises 13 residues. Germline lookup yields CDR1 SGDLS and CDR2 YYNGEE. Trimming took off 2 bases at V and 12 bases at J, with 15 bases between the two ends. The CDR3 nucleotides are TGTGCCAGCAGCGTCGGTGCGTTGGCAGTGCAGTTCTTC. Encoded protein: CASSVGALAVQFF.

The genes are TRBV6-2 or TRBV6-3 and TRBJ1-2; no clear D. The CDR3 sequence is 14 residues long. V was shortened by 0 bases and J by 6 bases, with 11 bases between the two germline ends. CDR1 is MNHEY and CDR2 is SVGEGT in the germline V gene. This CDR3 is CASSYSALGNGYTF. In DNA, the CDR3 is TGTGCCAGCAGTTACTCGGCTCTCGGGAATGGCTACACCTTC.

The V call is TRBV7-9, the J call TRBJ1-1, with TRBD1 matching over 12 bases. The CDR3 is 15 residues long. Looked up from germline, CDR1 is SEHNR and CDR2 is FQNEAQ (reference sequence). J lost 1 base, V lost 8 bases, and 5 bases had no gene match. The CDR3 loop is CASGTGGTANTEAFF. The CDR3 DNA reads TGTGCCAGCGGGACAGGGGGCACGGCGAACACTGAAGCTTTCTTT.

The V and J genes are TRBV29-1 and TRBJ1-2; D unclear. CDR1 SQVTM and CDR2 ANQGSEA come from the germline V gene. V lost 4 bases and J lost 4, with 13 bases in between. There are 13 residues in the CDR3. The CDR3 loop reads CSVGEDSFYGYTF. In nucleotides, the CDR3 is TGCAGCGTTGGGGAGGACTCATTCTATGGCTACACCTTC.

The V and J genes are TRBV6-1 and TRBJ1-5; possible D gene TRBD1, 5 bases. Germline V lookup: CDR1 MNHNS, CDR2 SASEGT. Between the trimmed V and J ends, which lost 8 bases and 5 bases, there was a span of 16 bases. The CDR3 contains 14 residues. In DNA, the CDR3 is TGTGCCAGCGGAGAAGCGGGGGGTCATCAGCCCCAGCATTTT. As protein: CASGEAGGHQPQHF.

The rearrangement uses TRBV5-1 and TRBJ2-7, with TRBD2 as a possible D gene (6 bases). The V and J ends lost 4 bases and 2 bases respectively, with 13 bases between them. This CDR3 has 14 amino acids. The germline gives CDR1 SGHRS, CDR2 YFSETQ. The CDR3 reads CASSPLQRAYEQYF. Here the CDR3 DNA reads TGCGCCAGCAGCCCGCTTCAGCGGGCCTACGAGCAGTACTTC.

The chain is built from TRBV6-1 and TRBJ1-5; D is uncertain. The CDR3 has 13 amino acids. V shed 1 base and J shed 11 bases, with 12 bases lying between them. Germline V gene sequence: CDR1 MNHNS, CDR2 SASEGT. CDR3: CASSEGSTLSQHF. The CDR3 nucleotides read TGTGCCAGCAGTGAAGGGTCAACCTTATCCCAGCATTTT.

The chain uses TRBV7-2 and TRBJ2-5, with D possibly TRBD2 on 6 matching bases. The germline V and J ends were trimmed by 5 bases and 7 bases, with 23 bases remaining between them. The CDR3 is 16 residues long. Germline V gene lookup returns CDR1 SGHTA and CDR2 FQGNSA. The CDR3 DNA is TGTGCCAGCAGCCCAGTATTAAGGGGTGGGACTGCGACCCAGTACTTC. Amino acids: CASSPVLRGGTATQYF.

This clone was found many times. The chain uses TRBV20-1 and TRBJ1-6, with 7 bases identical to TRBD1. The CDR3 consists of 15 residues. Germline loops: CDR1 DFQATT, CDR2 SNEGSKA (reference sequence). The junction had 11 bases not matched to a gene; V was cut back by 3 bases and J by 9 bases. This CDR3 reads CSASRAQGIRSPLHF. Written as DNA, the CDR3 is TGCAGTGCTAGTAGGGCACAGGGGATCCGTTCACCCCTCCACTTT.

The genes are TRBV4-1 and TRBJ2-7, with a tentative D call TRBD2 (6 bases). With 4 bases removed from V and 0 bases from J, the gap between germline ends came to 10 bases. There are 14 residues in the CDR3. CDR1 and CDR2 from the germline V gene are MGHRA and YSYEKL. Here the CDR3 reads CASSLGGDSYEQYF. The CDR3 coding sequence is TGCGCCAGCAGCCTTGGCGGGGACTCCTACGAGCAGTACTTC.

V and J are TRBV7-2 and TRBJ1-2; 10 nucleotides align to TRBD1. The CDR3 covers 16 residues. Germline CDR1 is SGHTA and CDR2 is FQGNSA. V lost 1 base, J lost 8 bases, and 10 bases stayed unmatched. This CDR3 reads CASSLVRGQGEGGYTF. DNA for the CDR3: TGTGCCAGCAGCTTAGTTCGTGGACAGGGGGAAGGCGGCTACACCTTC.

This clone was observed once. The chain has TRBV5-8 and TRBJ2-5; possibly TRBD1 for D (6 bases). CDR1 and CDR2 from the germline V gene are SGHTS and YDEGEE. This CDR3 has 15 amino acids. The ends were cut back, 0 bases at V and 0 bases at J, with 9 bases in the middle. The CDR3 bases are TGTGCCAGCAGCTTGGGCAGGGGATACCAAGAGACCCAGTACTTC. This sequence encodes CASSLGRGYQETQYF.